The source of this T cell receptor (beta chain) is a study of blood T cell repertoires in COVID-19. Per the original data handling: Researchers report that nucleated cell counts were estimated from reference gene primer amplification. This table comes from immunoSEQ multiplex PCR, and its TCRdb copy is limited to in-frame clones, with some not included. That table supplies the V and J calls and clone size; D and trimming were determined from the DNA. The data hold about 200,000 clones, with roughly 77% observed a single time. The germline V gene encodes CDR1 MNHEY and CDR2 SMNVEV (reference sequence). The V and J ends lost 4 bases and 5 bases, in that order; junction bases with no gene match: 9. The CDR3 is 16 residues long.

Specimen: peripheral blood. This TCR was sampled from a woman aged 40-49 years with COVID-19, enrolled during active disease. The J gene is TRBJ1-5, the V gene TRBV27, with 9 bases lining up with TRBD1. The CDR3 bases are TGTGCCAGCAGTTCATTCACAGGGGGCTCGGATCAGCCCCAGCATTTT. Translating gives CASSSFTGGSDQPQHF.